This is a list of T cell receptor beta chains from one sample in a study of blood T cell repertoires in COVID-19. The assay was immunoSEQ multiplex PCR, and TCRdb's table has in-frame clones only and misses some. The sample lists around 60,000 clones; around 90% were seen once. The sequencing sample was made of peripheral blood. The receptor source for this set is a human donor with active COVID-19. The donor label of this sample is uncertain. Both conserved end residues are part of each CDR3. Each record gives: D gene, clone size, J gene, V gene, CDR3 protein, CDR3 DNA. D genes are given only for firm matches. The size of a clone is reported for some rows only, either as once, few or many, or as a class for expanded clones.

NA | NA | TRBJ2-7 | TRBV7-2 | CASSLVAIEGAYEQYF | TGTGCCAGCAGCTTAGTGGCAATAGAGGGGGCCTACGAGCAGTACTTC
NA | NA | TRBJ2-2 | TRBV29-1 | CSVARTDNTGELFF | TGCAGCGTTGCCCGTACAGATAACACCGGGGAGCTGTTTTTT
TRBD2 | NA | TRBJ2-3 | TRBV7-9 | CASSSPGGEDTQYF | TGTGCCAGCAGCTCCCCCGGGGGGGAAGATACGCAGTATTTT
TRBD2 | NA | TRBJ2-1 | TRBV5-4 | CASSLEAGGPHEQFF | TGTGCCAGCAGCTTGGAAGCGGGAGGGCCCCATGAGCAGTTCTTC
TRBD1 | NA | TRBJ1-2 | TRBV12-3/TRBV12-4 | CASSPQGSYGYTF | TGTGCCAGCAGTCCACAGGGGAGCTATGGCTACACCTTC
TRBD2 | NA | TRBJ2-4 | TRBV3-1/TRBV3-2 | CASSFRTSGRAGNIQYF | TGTGCCAGCAGCTTCCGAACTAGCGGGAGGGCCGGAAACATTCAGTACTTC
NA | NA | TRBJ2-7 | TRBV15 | CATSSGWTDSYEQYF | TGTGCCACCAGCAGTGGCTGGACAGATAGCTACGAGCAGTACTTC
NA | NA | TRBJ2-3 | TRBV5-1 | CASSLPSTDTQYF | TGCGCCAGCAGCTTGCCTAGCACAGATACGCAGTATTTT
NA | NA | TRBJ2-2 | TRBV6-5 | CASSYGPGTGELFF | TGTGCCAGCAGTTACGGACCGGGGACCGGGGAGCTGTTTTTT
NA | NA | TRBJ1-6 | TRBV30 | CAFRDNRSPLHF | TGTGCCTTCAGGGACAATCGCTCACCCCTCCACTTT
NA | NA | TRBJ1-6 | TRBV19 | CASSMLMSGIGSPLHF | TGTGCCAGTAGTATGCTTATGTCCGGGATAGGCTCACCCCTCCACTTT
NA | NA | TRBJ2-3 | TRBV7-3 | CASSLLRVSDTQYF | TGTGCCAGCAGCTTACTGAGGGTTTCGGATACGCAGTATTTT
NA | once | TRBJ2-3 | TRBV27 | CASRRDSEDTQYF | TGTGCCAGCAGACGGGACTCCGAGGATACGCAGTATTTT
NA | NA | TRBJ1-3 | TRBV11-1 | CASSLLSGNTIYF | TGTGCCAGCAGCCTCCTCTCTGGAAACACCATATATTTT
NA | NA | TRBJ2-3 | TRBV13 | CASSLYRNSYSTDTQYF | TGTGCCAGCAGCTTATATAGAAACTCATACAGCACAGATACGCAGTATTTT
TRBD1 | NA | TRBJ2-7 | TRBV12-3/TRBV12-4 | CASSHGQGHEQYF | TGTGCCAGCAGCCACGGACAGGGGCACGAGCAGTACTTC
TRBD2 | few | TRBJ2-2 | TRBV15 | CATSRGSSGSGSTGELFF | TGTGCCACCAGCAGAGGCTCTAGCGGGAGCGGAAGCACCGGGGAGCTGTTTTTT
TRBD2 | once | TRBJ2-7 | TRBV7-2 | CASSPRLAGAGEQYF | TGTGCCAGCAGCCCGAGACTAGCGGGAGCTGGTGAGCAGTACTTC
NA | NA | TRBJ2-2 | TRBV12-3/TRBV12-4 | CASRVLSTGELFF | TGTGCCAGCAGGGTACTTAGCACCGGGGAGCTGTTTTTT
TRBD1 | NA | TRBJ1-1 | TRBV7-6 | CASSARDRGPEAFF | TGTGCCAGCAGCGCCCGGGACAGGGGGCCTGAAGCTTTCTTT
NA | NA | TRBJ2-7 | TRBV7-2 | CVSSLRPGASYEQYF | TGTGTCAGCAGCTTACGGCCGGGTGCCTCCTACGAGCAGTACTTC
NA | NA | TRBJ2-5 | TRBV5-1 | CASSLGFMEETQYF | TGCGCCAGCAGCTTGGGGTTTATGGAGGAGACCCAGTACTTC
NA | once | TRBJ2-7 | TRBV30 | CAWSRVAYEQYF | TGTGCCTGGAGTCGGGTAGCGTACGAGCAGTACTTC
TRBD2 | NA | TRBJ2-7 | TRBV7-2 | CASSSLPAGGREQYF | TGTGCCAGCAGCTCCCTGCCAGCGGGAGGGCGGGAGCAGTACTTC
TRBD1 | once | TRBJ2-2 | TRBV7-3 | CASSALTGGTGELFF | TGTGCCAGCAGCGCGCTGACAGGGGGCACCGGGGAGCTGTTTTTT
TRBD1 | few | TRBJ2-7 | TRBV7-9 | CASSWDSTYEQYF | TGTGCCAGCAGCTGGGACAGCACCTACGAGCAGTACTTC
TRBD2 | NA | TRBJ2-5 | TRBV5-6 | CASSVGTTQETQYF | TGTGCCAGCAGCGTGGGGACTACTCAAGAGACCCAGTACTTC
TRBD1 | NA | TRBJ1-2 | TRBV7-8 | CASSFIFTGDYGYTF | TGTGCCAGCAGCTTTATCTTTACAGGGGACTATGGCTACACCTTC
NA | NA | TRBJ1-5 | TRBV15 | CATSRDRTSPQHF | TGTGCCACCAGCAGAGATAGAACCTCGCCCCAGCATTTT
NA | NA | TRBJ2-2 | TRBV7-7 | CASGPRSFAGELFF | TGTGCTAGCGGTCCCAGGTCTTTCGCCGGGGAGCTGTTTTTT
TRBD1 | NA | TRBJ1-5 | TRBV6-6 | CASRTGTDYSNQPQHF | TGTGCCAGCAGGACCGGGACAGATTATAGCAATCAGCCCCAGCATTTT
NA | few | TRBJ1-5 | TRBV4-1 | CASSQEGVSNQPQHF | TGCGCCAGCAGCCAAGAAGGGGTCAGCAATCAGCCCCAGCATTTT
TRBD1 | NA | TRBJ2-1 | TRBV14 | CASSLRTGGNEQFF | TGTGCCAGCAGCCTAAGGACAGGTGGCAATGAGCAGTTCTTC
TRBD1 | NA | TRBJ1-2 | TRBV18 | CASSRNGQVDSYGYTF | TGTGCCAGCTCACGTAACGGACAGGTGGATTCCTATGGCTACACCTTC
TRBD1 | NA | TRBJ1-1 | TRBV19 | CASSISGQLNTEAFF | TGTGCCAGTAGTATCTCGGGACAGTTGAACACTGAAGCTTTCTTT
NA | NA | TRBJ2-1 | TRBV28 | CASSLFSGPAFF | TGTGCCAGCAGTTTATTCTCTGGGCCGGCGTTCTTC
TRBD2 | NA | TRBJ2-1 | TRBV27 | CASSRTSGRVNEQFF | TGTGCCAGCAGTAGGACTAGCGGGAGAGTCAATGAGCAGTTCTTC
NA | NA | TRBJ2-1 | TRBV28 | CASRLSYNEQFF | TGTGCCAGCAGACTTTCCTACAATGAGCAGTTCTTC
NA | NA | TRBJ2-2 | TRBV6-2/TRBV6-3 | CASTPAANTGELFF | TGTGCCAGCACCCCCGCGGCGAACACCGGGGAGCTGTTTTTT
NA | NA | TRBJ2-7 | TRBV11-3 | CASSSTLGGEQYF | TGTGCCAGCAGCTCTACCCTAGGGGGCGAGCAGTACTTC
TRBD1 | NA | TRBJ2-3 | TRBV19 | CASLGQGPDTQYF | TGTGCCAGTCTTGGACAGGGCCCAGATACGCAGTATTTT
TRBD1 | few | TRBJ2-7 | TRBV6-2/TRBV6-3 | CASSPMTGDYEQYF | TGTGCCAGCAGTCCGATGACAGGGGACTACGAGCAGTACTTC
TRBD1 | NA | TRBJ2-7 | TRBV7-8 | CASSVSGTGGREQYF | TGTGCCAGCAGCGTCTCCGGGACAGGGGGCCGGGAGCAGTACTTC
TRBD1 | NA | TRBJ2-7 | TRBV19 | CASSRDRGGSYEQYF | TGTGCCAGTAGTCGGGACAGGGGAGGGTCCTACGAGCAGTACTTC
TRBD2 | NA | TRBJ2-7 | TRBV3-1/TRBV3-2 | CASSQVIGGVGEQYF | TGTGCCAGCAGCCAAGTAATCGGGGGGGTTGGGGAGCAGTACTTC
NA | NA | TRBJ2-3 | TRBV5-1 | CASSLAGDSTDTQYF | TGCGCCAGCAGCTTGGCAGGGGACAGCACAGATACGCAGTATTTT
TRBD1 | NA | TRBJ1-5 | TRBV4-2 | CASSQGLQGFEPQHF | TGTGCCAGCAGCCAGGGCCTACAGGGGTTTGAGCCCCAGCATTTT
NA | NA | TRBJ1-2 | TRBV28 | CASSLVGVGHPPTF | TGTGCCAGCAGTTTGGTGGGGGTGGGACACCCCCCCACCTTC
NA | NA | TRBJ1-4 | TRBV24-1 | CATSEGLANAGEKLFF | TGTGCCACCAGTGAAGGTTTAGCTAACGCGGGGGAAAAACTGTTTTTT
TRBD1 | NA | TRBJ2-3 | TRBV30 | CAWGQATDTQYF | TGTGCCTGGGGACAGGCCACAGATACGCAGTATTTT
TRBD1 | NA | TRBJ1-2 | TRBV28 | CASSGQAFNYGYTF | TGTGCCAGCAGCGGACAGGCTTTTAACTATGGCTACACCTTC
NA | once | TRBJ1-4 | TRBV12-3/TRBV12-4 | CASSLFGEKLFF | TGTGCCAGCAGTCTCTTCGGTGAAAAACTGTTTTTT
NA | NA | TRBJ1-1 | TRBV15 | CATSRESAQAFF | TGTGCCACCAGCAGAGAAAGCGCCCAAGCTTTCTTT
TRBD2 | NA | TRBJ2-5 | TRBV5-1 | CASSVRAGDGETQYF | TGCGCCAGCAGCGTTCGGGCGGGGGACGGAGAGACCCAGTACTTC
TRBD2 | NA | TRBJ2-1 | TRBV19 | CASSLGLAHEQFF | TGTGCCAGTAGTCTAGGACTAGCCCATGAGCAGTTCTTC